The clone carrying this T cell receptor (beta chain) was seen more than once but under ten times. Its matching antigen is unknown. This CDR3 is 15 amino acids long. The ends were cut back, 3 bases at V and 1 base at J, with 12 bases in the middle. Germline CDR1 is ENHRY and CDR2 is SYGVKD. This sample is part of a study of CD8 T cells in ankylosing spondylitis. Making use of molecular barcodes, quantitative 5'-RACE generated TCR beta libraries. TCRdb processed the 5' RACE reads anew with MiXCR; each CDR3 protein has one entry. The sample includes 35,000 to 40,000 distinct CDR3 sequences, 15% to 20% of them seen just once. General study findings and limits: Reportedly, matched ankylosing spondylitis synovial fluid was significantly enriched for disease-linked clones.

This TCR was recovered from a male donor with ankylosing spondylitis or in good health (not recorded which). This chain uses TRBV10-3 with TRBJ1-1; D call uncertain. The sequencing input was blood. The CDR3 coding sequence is TGTGCCATCAGTGAAGGTGGGCATGCGAACACTGAAGCTTTCTTT. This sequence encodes CAISEGGHANTEAFF.